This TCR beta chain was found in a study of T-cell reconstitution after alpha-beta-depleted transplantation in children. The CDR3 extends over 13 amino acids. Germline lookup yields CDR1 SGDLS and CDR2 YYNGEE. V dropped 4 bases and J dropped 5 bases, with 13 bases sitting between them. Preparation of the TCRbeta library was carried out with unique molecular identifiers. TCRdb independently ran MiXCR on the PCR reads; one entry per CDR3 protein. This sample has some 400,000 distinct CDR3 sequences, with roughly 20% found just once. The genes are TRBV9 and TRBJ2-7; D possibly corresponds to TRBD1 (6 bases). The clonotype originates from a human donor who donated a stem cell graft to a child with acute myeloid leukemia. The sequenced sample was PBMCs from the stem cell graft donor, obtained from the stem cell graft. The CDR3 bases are TGTGCCAGCAGCCCTCCCAGGGGCGACGAGCAGTACTTC. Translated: CASSPPRGDEQYF.